The sequence of this T cell receptor beta chain was determined in a study of blood T cell repertoires in COVID-19. Cohort 3 recovery required two negative PCRs, clearance, or symptom resolution. The assay was immunoSEQ multiplex PCR, and TCRdb's table has in-frame clones only and misses some. Among 490,000 or so clones listed, 80% to 90% were seen once. V dropped 1 base and J dropped 2 bases, with 6 bases sitting between them. The CDR3 is 14 amino acids. The germline CDR1 and CDR2 sequences are SGHRS and YFSETQ. About this clone: Other DNA sequences in the sample encode the same CDR3.

The chain uses TRBV5-1 and TRBJ2-2; D might be TRBD2 (5 bases). The material sequenced was PBMCs or T cells enriched from blood (not recorded which). The receptor was derived from a woman in her sixties who had recovered from COVID-19. CDR3 region: CASSLSGNTGELFF. As DNA, the CDR3 is TGCGCCAGCAGCTTGAGCGGAAACACCGGGGAGCTGTTTTTT.